Shown below are 26 T cell receptor beta chains from a single sample sequenced in a study of blood T cell repertoires in COVID-19. Here immunoSEQ multiplex PCR was the method, and the copy in TCRdb shows in-frame clones only, minus some. This table has roughly 250,000 clones, 70% to 90% appearing once. Sequences were obtained from PBMCs or T cells enriched from blood (not recorded which). These receptors all stem from a woman aged 45-59 years who had recovered from COVID-19.

The V call is TRBV20-1, the J call TRBJ2-5, with 7 bases lining up with TRBD1. Looked up from germline, CDR1 is DFQATT and CDR2 is SNEGSKA (reference sequence). The CDR3 loop spans 15 amino acids. The V segment lost 3 bases and the J segment 5 bases; nucleotides outside the gene matches: 12. The CDR3 region is CSASPIGGFGETQYF. The CDR3 nucleotides are TGCAGTGCTAGTCCCATAGGGGGCTTCGGCGAGACCCAGTACTTC.

This rearrangement joins TRBV11-2 to TRBJ2-1; 10 positions match TRBD2. Germline CDR1 is SGHAT and CDR2 is FQNNGV. This CDR3 spans 15 amino acids. V lost 5 bases to trimming and J lost 4 bases; unmatched junction nucleotides: 5. The CDR3 is CASSRGTSVYNEQFF. The CDR3 DNA sequence: TGTGCCAGCAGCCGCGGGACTAGCGTATACAATGAGCAGTTCTTC.

The genes are TRBV27 and TRBJ2-1; 8 bases align to TRBD2. The ends lost 6 bases at V and 5 bases at J; junction bases unmatched: 9. The length of the CDR3 is 15 residues. Per germline, CDR1 MNHEY and CDR2 SMNVEV (reference sequence). CDR3 sequence reads: CASRGIGRGNNEQFF. In DNA form, the CDR3 reads TGTGCCAGCAGGGGCATCGGGAGGGGAAACAATGAGCAGTTCTTC.

CDR3 sequence (DNA): TGCGCCAGCAGTCAAAATGGGACAGACTCTGGAAACACCATATATTTT. This encodes CASSQNGTDSGNTIYF. The chain employs TRBV23-1 and TRBJ1-3; 7 bases map to TRBD1. Being an ORF, TRBV23-1 has a function that is uncertain. The junction had 4 bases not matched to a gene; V was cut back by 2 bases and J by 0 bases. The CDR3 runs 16 residues.

The chain recombines TRBV7-9 with TRBJ2-6, with D maybe TRBD2 (6 bases). The germline V and J ends were trimmed by 5 bases and 2 bases, with 13 bases remaining between them. The V gene's germline CDR1 is SEHNR and CDR2 FQNEAQ (reference sequence). The CDR3 runs to 16 residues. CDR3 DNA: TGTGCCAGCAGCCTGGCGGGGTCCCCTGGGGCCAACGTCCTGACTTTC. Protein product: CASSLAGSPGANVLTF.

The V gene is TRBV2, the J gene TRBJ2-4, with D possibly matching TRBD1 (5 bases). The CDR3 is made up of 14 amino acids. The V end was cut by 6 bases, the J end by 1 base, with 10 bases between. CDR1 and CDR2 from the germline V gene are SNHLY and FYNNEI. The CDR3 loop reads CASSSQGAKNIQYF. In DNA, the CDR3 is TGTGCCAGCAGCTCTCAGGGTGCCAAAAACATTCAGTACTTC.

This chain connects TRBV12-3 or TRBV12-4 to TRBJ2-1, with 7 bases that match TRBD2. The CDR3 extends over 11 amino acids. V trimming: 6 bases; J trimming: 11 bases; junction bases outside the gene matches: 4. In nucleotides, the CDR3 is TGTGCCAGCAGCTTCGGGGGGAAGCAGTTCTTC. Translated, it gives CASSFGGKQFF.

The rearrangement links TRBV18 to TRBJ1-1, with a possible D match to TRBD1 (5 bases). CDR3 size: 15 residues. CDR1 KGHSH and CDR2 LQKENI come from the germline V gene. Between the trimmed V and J ends, which lost 4 bases and 3 bases, there was a span of 15 bases. The CDR3 region is CASSQETTAYTEAFF. The CDR3 DNA reads TGTGCCAGCTCACAAGAGACGACAGCGTACACTGAAGCTTTCTTT.

The CDR3 bases are TGTGCCAGCAGCCAAGGAGTATCACCCCTCCACTTT. This codes for CASSQGVSPLHF. The rearrangement uses TRBV3-1 (or the pseudogene TRBV3-2) and TRBJ1-6; D gene unclear. The germline V gene encodes CDR1 LGHDT and CDR2 YNNKEL (reference sequence). The CDR3 length is 12 residues. Trimming shortened V by 1 base and J by 10 bases, and 5 bases separated the two germline ends.

V gene TRBV30 combines with J gene TRBJ1-6; 12 positions agree with TRBD1. Germline lookup yields CDR1 GTSNPN and CDR2 SVGIG (reference sequence). After removal of 5 bases from V and 7 bases from J, the junction contained 6 bases not matched to a gene. The CDR3 length is 15 residues. The CDR3 reads CAWGRDRGRNSPLHF. The CDR3 bases are TGTGCCTGGGGCCGGGACAGGGGGCGAAATTCACCCCTCCACTTT.

The J gene is TRBJ2-7, the V gene TRBV27, with TRBD1 matching 8 bases. The CDR3 runs 14 residues. CDR1 and CDR2 (germline): MNHEY, SMNVEV (reference sequence). V dropped 5 bases and J dropped 5; count of bases not matched to a gene: 8. The DNA for the CDR3 is TGTGCCAGCAGTCTCTCCGGACAGGGTAACGAGCAGTACTTC. Its protein is CASSLSGQGNEQYF.

There are a few counts of this clone. The chain is built from TRBV27 and TRBJ1-5; D is perhaps TRBD1 (5 bases). CDR1 is MNHEY and CDR2 is SMNVEV in the germline V gene (reference sequence). V lost 0 bases, J lost 9 bases, and 15 bases lay in between. The CDR3 runs to 15 residues. The CDR3 DNA sequence: TGTGCCAGCAGTTTATCGATAACTTCAGGGTGGCCCCAGCATTTT. This translates into CASSLSITSGWPQHF.

V gene TRBV15 combines with J gene TRBJ1-5; D not certain. V gave up 0 bases and J gave up 10 bases, with 7 bases separating them. The CDR3 runs 12 residues. Germline values: CDR1 LNHNV, CDR2 YYDKDF (reference sequence). CDR3 DNA sequence: TGTGCCACCAGCAGAGATGTATCCCCCCAGCATTTT. Encoded protein: CATSRDVSPQHF.

J is TRBJ1-2 and V is TRBV29-1; D not certain. The V gene lost 4 bases and the J gene lost 9 bases, with 15 bases spanning the gap. The germline V gene has CDR1 SQVTM and CDR2 ANQGSEA. The CDR3 is 12 amino acids. The CDR3 nucleotides are TGCAGCGTTGTATTGGGGTCGGGAAGCTACACCTTC. It translates to CSVVLGSGSYTF.

The chain is built from TRBV9 and TRBJ1-3, with 7 bases aligning to TRBD1. V lost 4 bases and J lost 0; bases outside the gene matches: 1. Germline V gene data show CDR1 as SGDLS and CDR2 as YYNGEE. The CDR3 contains 14 residues. As DNA, the CDR3 is TGTGCCAGCAGCAGGGGGCTCTCTGGAAACACCATATATTTT. It encodes CASSRGLSGNTIYF.

The chain links TRBV12-3 or TRBV12-4 to TRBJ1-3; D unclear. The V end was cut by 4 bases, the J end by 4 bases, with 5 bases between. The CDR3 is 12 amino acids. The CDR3 spells CASSSQGNTIYF. CDR3 in DNA: TGTGCCAGCAGTTCACAGGGAAACACCATATATTTT.

The rearrangement uses TRBV4-1 and TRBJ2-6; D is ambiguous. Germline CDR1 MGHRA, CDR2 YSYEKL. With 8 bases removed from V and 0 bases from J, the gap between germline ends came to 11 bases. The CDR3 spans 15 residues. CDR3 sequence: CASCLLGSGANVLTF. DNA for the CDR3: TGCGCCAGCTGCCTGCTCGGCTCTGGGGCCAACGTCCTGACTTTC.

This chain uses TRBV2 with TRBJ2-5; 9 bases match TRBD2. Germline CDR1 SNHLY, CDR2 FYNNEI. CDR3 length: 16 amino acids. The V gene end was trimmed by 1 base and the J gene end by 4 bases; junction bases not matched to a gene: 7. This CDR3 reads CASSEDAGGWGETQYF. DNA of the CDR3: TGTGCCAGCAGTGAAGACGCGGGAGGGTGGGGAGAGACCCAGTACTTC.

This chain uses TRBV25-1 with TRBJ1-2, with D unresolved. Germline-derived CDR1 and CDR2 are MGHDK and SYGVNS. The CDR3 consists of 13 residues. Trimming cost V 1 base and J 8 bases, with 11 bases left between them. This CDR3 reads CASSEFGRGGYTF. The CDR3 DNA is TGTGCCAGCAGTGAATTCGGCAGAGGGGGCTACACCTTC.

The rearrangement uses TRBV19 and TRBJ2-7, with a weak D call TRBD1 (6 bases). The CDR3 contains 14 residues. CDR1 is LNHDA and CDR2 is SQIVND in the germline V gene (reference sequence). Trimming left V 1 base short and J 2 bases short, with 9 bases between. The CDR3, as DNA: TGTGCCAGTAGTATAGTGAGGGGGACCTACGAGCAGTACTTC. Translated, it gives CASSIVRGTYEQYF.

The chain recombines TRBV9 with TRBJ2-1; 10 bases match TRBD2. The germline CDR1 and CDR2 sequences are SGDLS and YYNGEE. V gave up 2 bases and J gave up 10 bases; unmatched junction bases: 9. The CDR3 is made up of 15 amino acids. The CDR3: CASSVTPSGGGEQFF. The CDR3 DNA sequence: TGTGCCAGCAGCGTCACGCCTAGCGGGGGTGGGGAGCAGTTCTTC.

The chain recombines TRBV18 with TRBJ1-1; a possible D gene is TRBD1 (5 bases). In germline, CDR1 is KGHSH, CDR2 LQKENI. V was shortened by 3 bases and J by 5 bases, with 10 bases between the two germline ends. The CDR3 consists of 13 residues. The CDR3 loop reads CASSPAGRTEAFF. CDR3 coding DNA: TGTGCCAGCTCACCGGCAGGGCGTACTGAAGCTTTCTTT.

The chain links TRBV6-2 or TRBV6-3 to TRBJ1-2, with TRBD1 matching 10 bases. V gave up 0 bases and J gave up 3 bases; unmatched junction bases: 4. CDR1 and CDR2 from the germline V gene are MNHEY and SVGEGT. This CDR3 spans 16 amino acids. The CDR3 sequence: CASSYSGQGLDYGYTF. In DNA form, the CDR3 reads TGTGCCAGCAGTTACTCGGGACAGGGGTTGGACTATGGCTACACCTTC.

The chain is built from TRBV11-2 and TRBJ1-2; 7 nucleotides line up with TRBD1. With V trimmed by 5 bases and J by 2 bases, 5 bases remained unmatched. This CDR3 is 14 amino acids long. CDR1 SGHAT and CDR2 FQNNGV come from the germline V gene. The CDR3, as DNA: TGTGCCAGCAGCCCGGGACAGCTAAACTATGGCTACACCTTC. Its protein is CASSPGQLNYGYTF.

V is TRBV7-9 and J is TRBJ2-5; 7 bases align to TRBD2. The V segment lost 7 bases and the J segment 5 bases; nucleotides outside the gene matches: 13. CDR1 and CDR2 from the germline V gene are SEHNR and FQNEAQ (reference sequence). CDR3 length: 15 amino acids. The CDR3: CASTLGREWGETQYF. CDR3 coding DNA: TGTGCCAGCACTTTGGGGCGGGAGTGGGGTGAGACCCAGTACTTC.

The chain recombines TRBV4-1 with TRBJ1-3, with D possibly matching TRBD1 (6 bases). Trimming cost V 3 bases and J 1 base, with 10 bases left between them. The CDR3 loop spans 15 amino acids. CDR1 and CDR2 (germline): MGHRA, YSYEKL. The CDR3 sequence is CASSQTGPSGNTIYF. The CDR3 DNA sequence: TGCGCCAGCAGCCAGACAGGCCCTTCTGGAAACACCATATATTTT.